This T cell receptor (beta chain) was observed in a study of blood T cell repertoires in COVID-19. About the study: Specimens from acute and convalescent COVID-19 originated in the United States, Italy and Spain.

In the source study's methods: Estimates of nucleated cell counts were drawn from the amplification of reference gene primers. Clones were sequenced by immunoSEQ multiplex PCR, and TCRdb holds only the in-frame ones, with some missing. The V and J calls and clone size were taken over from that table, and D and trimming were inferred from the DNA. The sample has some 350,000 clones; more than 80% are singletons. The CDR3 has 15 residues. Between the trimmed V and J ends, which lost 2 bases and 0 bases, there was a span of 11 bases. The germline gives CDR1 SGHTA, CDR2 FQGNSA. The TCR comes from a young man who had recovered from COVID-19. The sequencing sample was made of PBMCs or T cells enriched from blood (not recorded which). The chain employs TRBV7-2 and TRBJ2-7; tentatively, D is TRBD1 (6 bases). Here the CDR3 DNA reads TGTGCCAGCAGCTTAACATACAGGGACTCCTACGAGCAGTACTTC. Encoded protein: CASSLTYRDSYEQYF.